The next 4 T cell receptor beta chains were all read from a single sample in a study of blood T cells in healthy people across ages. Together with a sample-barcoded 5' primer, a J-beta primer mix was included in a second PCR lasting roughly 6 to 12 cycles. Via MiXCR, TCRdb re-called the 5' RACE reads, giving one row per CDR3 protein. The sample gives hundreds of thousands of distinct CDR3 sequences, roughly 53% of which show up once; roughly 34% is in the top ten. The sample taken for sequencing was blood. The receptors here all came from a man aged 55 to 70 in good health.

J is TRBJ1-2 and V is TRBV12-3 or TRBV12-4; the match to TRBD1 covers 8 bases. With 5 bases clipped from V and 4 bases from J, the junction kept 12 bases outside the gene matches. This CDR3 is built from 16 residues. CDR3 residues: CASSPFAGQAAYGYTF. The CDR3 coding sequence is TGTGCCAGCAGTCCCTTCGCGGGACAGGCCGCCTATGGCTACACCTTC.

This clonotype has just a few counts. The CDR3 spells CASRRHQNGGETQYF. The CDR3, as DNA: TGTGCCAGCAGGAGACATCAAAACGGGGGAGAGACCCAGTACTTC. The J gene is TRBJ2-5, the V gene TRBV2, with a weak D call TRBD2 (6 bases). Germline-derived CDR1 and CDR2 are SNHLY and FYNNEI. This CDR3 is 15 amino acids long. Trimming left V 6 bases short and J 4 bases short, with 18 bases between.

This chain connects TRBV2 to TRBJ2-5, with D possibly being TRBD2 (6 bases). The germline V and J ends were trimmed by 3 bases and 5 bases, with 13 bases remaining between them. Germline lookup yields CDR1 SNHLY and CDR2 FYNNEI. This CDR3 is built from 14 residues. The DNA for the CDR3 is TGTGCCAGCAGTGAGGTCGCAGGGAGGGAGACCCAGTACTTC. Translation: CASSEVAGRETQYF.

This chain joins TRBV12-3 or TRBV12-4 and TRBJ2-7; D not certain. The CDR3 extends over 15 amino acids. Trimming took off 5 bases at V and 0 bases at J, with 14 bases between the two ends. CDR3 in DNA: TGTGCCAGCAGTCCCCGGGTACATTTCTCCTACGAGCAGTACTTC. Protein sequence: CASSPRVHFSYEQYF.